A selection of T cell receptor beta chains follows, all from one sample in a study of blood T cell repertoires in COVID-19. Generated by immunoSEQ multiplex PCR, the TCRdb table keeps only in-frame clones and is missing some. The sample shows about 100,000 clones, more than 70% of them seen only once. The sequencing sample was made of peripheral blood. The receptor source for this set is a man aged 50 to 59 with active or convalescent COVID-19. CDR3s include the opening cysteine and the closing phenylalanine or tryptophan. D genes are given only for firm matches. Rows give clone size only sometimes, using once, few, many, or a class for an expanded clone.

TRBJ2-7 TRBV7-6 . . 17 CASSLASRVLSTGEQYF TGTGCCAGCAGCTTAGCGTCCAGGGTCCTCAGTACCGGCGAGCAGTACTTC
TRBJ2-1 TRBV10-2 TRBD2 . 14 CASSLAGGYNEQFF TGCGCCAGTTCCCTAGCGGGAGGTTACAATGAGCAGTTCTTC
TRBJ2-1 TRBV25-1 TRBD2 . 18 CASSTSGRIYSSYNEQFF TGTGCCAGCAGTACTAGCGGGAGGATCTATAGCTCCTACAATGAGCAGTTCTTC
TRBJ1-5 TRBV6-6 TRBD1 . 14 CASSHRDRNQPQHF TGTGCCAGCAGTCACCGGGACAGAAATCAGCCCCAGCATTTT
TRBJ1-2 TRBV9 . . 14 CASSVGAGDYGYTF TGTGCCAGCAGCGTAGGTGCAGGGGACTATGGCTACACCTTC
TRBJ2-1 TRBV19 TRBD2 . 16 CASSTTPGLEYNEQFF TGTGCCAGTAGTACCACCCCGGGACTAGAATACAATGAGCAGTTCTTC
TRBJ2-1 TRBV28 TRBD2 . 15 CASSFSGGGYNEQFF TGTGCCAGCAGTTTCTCGGGAGGGGGCTACAATGAGCAGTTCTTC
TRBJ2-5 TRBV24-1 . . 14 CATSDLNGQETQYF TGTGCCACCAGTGATTTGAACGGCCAAGAGACCCAGTACTTC
TRBJ2-6 TRBV6-5 TRBD2 . 15 CASSPTSAGANVLTF TGTGCCAGCAGCCCCACTAGCGCTGGGGCCAACGTCCTGACTTTC
TRBJ2-3 TRBV18 TRBD2 once 15 CASSPTGGPGDTQYF TGTGCCAGCTCACCGACGGGAGGGCCGGGAGATACGCAGTATTTT
TRBJ1-1 TRBV7-7 . . 13 CASSLIEGAEAFF TGTGCTAGCAGCTTAATAGAAGGGGCTGAAGCTTTCTTT
TRBJ1-2 TRBV5-6 . . 13 CASSPQGDGGYTF TGTGCCAGCAGCCCCCAGGGTGACGGCGGCTACACCTTC
TRBJ1-6 TRBV7-9 . . 12 CASSLGGSPLHF TGTGCCAGCAGCCTCGGAGGGTCACCCCTCCACTTT
TRBJ1-1 TRBV6-5 . . 14 CASSYDRLNTEAFF TGTGCCAGCAGTTACGACAGACTGAACACTGAAGCTTTCTTT
TRBJ2-7 TRBV20-1 . . 11 CSARASYEQYF TGCAGTGCTAGAGCATCATACGAGCAGTACTTC
TRBJ1-2 TRBV6-2/TRBV6-3 . . 12 CASSYPVYGYTF TGTGCCAGCAGTTACCCAGTTTATGGCTACACCTTC
TRBJ1-2 TRBV6-5 . few 15 CASSQPGETNYGYTF TGTGCCAGCAGTCAGCCGGGAGAAACTAACTATGGCTACACCTTC
TRBJ2-3 TRBV14 . . 16 CASSQDGGAGPDTQYF TGTGCCAGCAGCCAAGATGGGGGAGCGGGTCCAGATACGCAGTATTTT
TRBJ2-3 TRBV30 TRBD2 . 17 CAWSDLLGLAGADTQYF TGTGCCTGGAGTGACCTCCTGGGACTAGCGGGAGCAGATACGCAGTATTTT
TRBJ2-7 TRBV3-1/TRBV3-2 . . 15 CASSPPISGSYEQYF TGTGCCAGCAGCCCCCCGATTAGCGGATCCTACGAGCAGTACTTC
TRBJ1-3 TRBV11-2 . . 15 CASSLWQGAGNTIYF TGTGCCAGCAGCTTATGGCAGGGCGCTGGAAACACCATATATTTT
TRBJ2-5 TRBV21-1 . few 14 CASSTGTAQETQYF TGTGCCAGCAGCACCGGGACAGCACAAGAGACCCAGTACTTC
TRBJ1-2 TRBV19 TRBD1 . 14 CASSGQARNYGYTF TGTGCCAGTAGCGGACAGGCTCGGAACTATGGCTACACCTTC
TRBJ1-1 TRBV19 . . 14 CASSMTQGHAEAFF TGTGCCAGTAGTATGACCCAGGGGCATGCTGAAGCTTTCTTT
TRBJ2-5 TRBV3-1/TRBV3-2 . once 15 CASSLNSGVGETQYF TGTGCCAGCAGCCTAAACTCAGGGGTCGGGGAGACCCAGTACTTC
TRBJ2-5 TRBV4-2 . . 15 CASSQDDLVGETQYF TGTGCCAGCAGCCAAGACGACCTAGTGGGAGAGACCCAGTACTTC
TRBJ2-3 TRBV19 . . 15 CASSIGQVRTDTQYF TGTGCCAGTAGTATAGGACAGGTCCGCACAGATACGCAGTATTTT
TRBJ1-6 TRBV28 . . 16 CASKVKGFGRDSPLHF TGTGCCAGCAAGGTGAAGGGTTTCGGGCGGGATTCACCCCTCCACTTT
TRBJ1-1 TRBV5-5 TRBD1 . 14 CASSWDRVDTEAFF TGTGCCAGCAGCTGGGACAGGGTGGACACTGAAGCTTTCTTT
TRBJ2-2 TRBV19 TRBD1 . 14 CASSIMTGSGELFF TGTGCCAGTAGTATTATGACAGGGAGCGGGGAGCTGTTTTTT
TRBJ1-4 TRBV7-2 . . 17 CASSDGGFSGGGEKLFF TGTGCCAGCAGCGACGGCGGGTTTTCTGGAGGAGGGGAAAAACTGTTTTTT
TRBJ1-5 TRBV19 . . 16 CASSQSGGGGNQPQHF TGTGCCAGTAGTCAGTCCGGTGGTGGAGGCAATCAGCCCCAGCATTTT
TRBJ2-7 TRBV19 TRBD1 . 15 CASSSDRGQRDEQYF TGTGCCAGTAGTTCCGACAGGGGCCAGCGAGACGAGCAGTACTTC
TRBJ1-2 TRBV24-1 . . 13 CATSDEGNYGYTF TGTGCCACCAGTGATGAGGGTAACTATGGCTACACCTTC
TRBJ2-2 TRBV10-3 . . 13 CAIRTLNTGELFF TGTGCCATCAGGACACTTAACACCGGGGAGCTGTTTTTT
TRBJ2-7 TRBV24-1 TRBD1 . 16 CATREADRAPYYEQYF TGTGCCACCAGGGAAGCGGACAGGGCCCCCTACTACGAGCAGTACTTC
TRBJ1-1 TRBV27 . . 15 CASRQNRVGNTEAFF TGTGCCAGCAGACAAAACAGGGTAGGGAACACTGAAGCTTTCTTT
TRBJ1-3 TRBV5-5 . . 15 CASSSDGSSGNTIYF TGTGCCAGCAGCTCAGACGGGAGCTCTGGAAACACCATATATTTT
TRBJ2-3 TRBV5-4 TRBD2 . 15 CASSPGLAGADTQYF TGTGCCAGCAGTCCGGGACTAGCGGGAGCAGATACGCAGTATTTT
TRBJ2-1 TRBV6-2/TRBV6-3 . few 18 CASSYSMQAKSSYNEQFF TGCGCCAGCAGTTACTCGATGCAAGCGAAGAGCTCCTACAATGAGCAGTTCTTC
TRBJ1-1 TRBV7-8 TRBD1 . 14 CASSPAGTGTEAFF TGTGCCAGCAGCCCTGCCGGGACAGGCACTGAAGCTTTCTTT
TRBJ2-3 TRBV25-1 . . 14 CASSEQGRSDTQYF TGTGCCAGCAGTGAACAGGGAAGGTCAGATACGCAGTATTTT
TRBJ2-2 TRBV6-5 TRBD1 . 15 CASIPGGVRTGELFF TGTGCCAGCATTCCAGGGGGCGTTAGAACCGGGGAGCTGTTTTTT
TRBJ2-1 TRBV11-2 . . 16 CASSLERAGLYNEQFF TGTGCCAGCAGCTTAGAGCGGGCGGGGTTGTACAATGAGCAGTTCTTC
TRBJ2-1 TRBV5-1 TRBD2 few 15 CASSTGLAGVAGQFF TGCGCCAGCAGTACAGGACTAGCGGGAGTAGCTGGGCAGTTCTTC
TRBJ2-1 TRBV10-3 TRBD2 . 14 CAARSREGRNEQFF TGTGCCGCCCGCAGCCGGGAGGGCCGAAATGAGCAGTTCTTC